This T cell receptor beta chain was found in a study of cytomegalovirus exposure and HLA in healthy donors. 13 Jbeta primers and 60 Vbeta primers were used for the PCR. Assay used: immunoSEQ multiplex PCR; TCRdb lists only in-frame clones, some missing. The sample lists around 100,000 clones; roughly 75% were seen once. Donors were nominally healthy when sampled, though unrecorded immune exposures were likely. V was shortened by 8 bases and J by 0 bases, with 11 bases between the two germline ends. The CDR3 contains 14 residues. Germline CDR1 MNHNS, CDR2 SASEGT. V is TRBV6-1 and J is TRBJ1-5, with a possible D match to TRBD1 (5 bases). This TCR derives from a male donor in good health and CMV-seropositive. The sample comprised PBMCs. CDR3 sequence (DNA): TGTGCCAGCGGAGACAGTTATAGCAATCAGCCCCAGCATTTT. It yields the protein CASGDSYSNQPQHF.